This entry concerns a single TCR beta chain. The clone's antigen remains unknown. No much larger clone is present one base from it, and per-base qualities are unavailable. TCR CDR3 regions were amplified from genomic DNA by multiplex PCR using the deep immunoSEQ assay. For each cell subset, the extracted genomic DNA was distributed evenly across all wells of several immunoSEQ 96-well plates, and each plate served as one replicate. For sorted subsets, approximately 210 ng genomic DNA, equal to 30,000 or so T cell genomes, was loaded into each replicate PCR. Purified libraries were quantified with a Qubit 3.0 fluorometer, sized on a Bioanalyzer 2100, and re-quantified with the KAPA Library Quantification kit. Every immunoSEQ 96-well plate was sequenced on a dedicated single-read 150-cycle Illumina NextSeq 550 flow cell. Under the source paper's analysis protocol: The immunoSEQ output contained only junctional sequences without quality scores, so filtering could not match that applied to full-length reads. Sequences were annotated with PyIR, a Python wrapper for IgBLAST v1.9, using IMGT germline references to assign V/J genes and CDR3. Reads with weak V/J assignments (E-value above 1e-6), missing CDR3, stop codons, out-of-frame junctions, or ambiguous translated residues were removed. A V3J clonotype was defined by an identical inferred V gene, J gene, and CDR3 amino acid sequence. To compute the percentage overlap between repertoires, the number of shared unique clonotypes was divided by the size of the smaller repertoire. RTK rarefaction, the Chao1 estimator, and Recon v2.1 estimates of unobserved clonotypes were used to assess repertoire richness. Generation probabilities were computed with OLGA for all TCRbeta clonotypes obtained by the gDNA method from several donors. TCRdb re-hosts the immuneACCESS table, in-frame sequences only. Its copies lack some clones; in the studies checked, an unresolved V gene accounts for under half of them, and the cause for the rest is not known. D and trimming were read from the DNA, whereas the V and J calls and clone size are those reported in that table. The sample table lists under 600,000 clones, 98% of them with a count of one. 0.3% of the sample rests with the top ten.

The data are from a study of shared clonotypes between healthy human individuals (dated by TCRdb to 2019 to 2021). Some background on the complete study: The cohort included a few men and two women between 18 and 49 years of age. To estimate repertoire size and how much clonotypes are shared between individuals, the study performed deep sequencing of blood TCR repertoires from roughly five healthy adults. For each donor, three plates each were used for CD4 naive and CD4 memory, two plates were used for CD8 naive, and one plate was used for CD8 memory. Each donor's leukapheresis produced roughly between roughly 0.85 and 10 billion PBMCs. Libraries were prepared and TCR repertoires were sequenced by different laboratories using diverse techniques, in order to increase sequencing depth and limit assay-specific biases.

V is trimmed back by 0 bases and J by 8 bases, and the junction contains 10 bases that no gene match accounts for. Its CDR3 holds 16 amino acids, cysteine through phenylalanine. Only the CDR3 portion is preserved as DNA: 48 bases, with reading frame beginning at the first base. From the germline V gene (reference sequence), CDR1 is MNHEY and CDR2 is SMNVEV. CD8 naive samples were CD45RO-negative cells positively selected for CCR7, giving a CD45RA+CCR7+ population that excluded TemRA cells. Donors were healthy HIV-negative adults with no recently reported acute infections or vaccinations. Every donor was a Caucasian adult residing in Nashville, Tennessee, USA. Blood was obtained by leukapheresis, after which PBMCs were separated by Ficoll-Histopaque density gradient centrifugation and cryopreserved in liquid nitrogen vapor phase. Purity and quantity of every magnetically sorted T cell population were checked by analytical flow cytometry. Genomic DNA was isolated from every sorted fraction and measured by UV absorbance on a Nanodrop 2000c.

Broad study findings and their caveats: About 5% of naive CD4, roughly 3.6% of naive CD8, roughly 2.5% of memory CD4, and approximately 0.4% of memory CD8 clonotypes were shared across a few donors. Naive subsets generally had larger estimated clonotype richness than memory subsets. Higher generation probabilities were observed for clonotypes shared by all four sorted-subset donors than for non-shared clonotypes. Because the study included only a small number of donors, the genetic and exposure-history diversity represented was limited. Only blood was sampled, and tissue TCR repertoires likely differ from those in blood. Pairwise subsampling led to the expectation that sequencing depth would affect the degree of clonotype sharing among donors. Even with the large sequencing depth, rarefaction of the sorted-subset datasets indicated that sequencing was incomplete.

The chain couples TRBV27 to TRBJ2-4; the central 7 bases match TRBD2. The sequence was collected from a man aged 30 to 39 in good health. The specimen sequenced was naive CD8+ T cells sorted from blood. Taken with the paper, the label for cell subset or site translates to: CD45RA+CCR7+. CDR3 region: CASSLSRSGGGDIQYF. The DNA is as follows: TGTGCCAGCAGTTTATCTAGATCCGGGGGAGGGGACATTCAGTACTTC.